What follows are 4 T cell receptor beta chains derived from one specimen sequenced in a study of control samples from healthy donors and cancer patients. Measured with immunoSEQ multiplex PCR; TCRdb has only the in-frame clones, and not every one. Of 150,000 to 200,000 clones in the sample, about 87% are singletons; the top ten hold approximately 12%. Sequencing was done on a sample of blood. Every receptor here comes from a man aged 30-40 years in good health.

This chain connects TRBV6-2 or TRBV6-3 to TRBJ2-3, with 8 bases lining up with TRBD2. Per the germline V gene, CDR1 is MNHEY and CDR2 is SVGEGT. The CDR3 loop spans 15 amino acids. Trimming cost V 5 bases and J 0 bases; bases outside gene matches: 4. Here the CDR3 DNA reads TGTGCCAGCAGTACTAGCGGCATTAGCACAGATACGCAGTATTTT. Its protein product is CASSTSGISTDTQYF.

The V call is TRBV3-1 (or the pseudogene TRBV3-2), the J call TRBJ2-2; 7 bases fit TRBD1. Germline CDR1 reads LGHDT; CDR2 reads YNNKEL (reference sequence). V lost 4 bases, J lost 3 bases, and 5 bases stayed unmatched. This CDR3 comprises 15 residues. CDR3 in DNA: TGTGCCAGCAGCCGCAGGGACAGCTACACCGGGGAGCTGTTTTTT. As protein: CASSRRDSYTGELFF.

The rearrangement links TRBV29-1 to TRBJ2-3; D may correspond to TRBD1 or TRBD2 (5 bases each). Between the trimmed V and J ends, which lost 7 bases and 2 bases, there was a span of 16 bases. Germline CDR1 reads SQVTM; CDR2 reads ANQGSEA. CDR3 length: 14 amino acids. The CDR3 protein is CSAEGTGYTDTQYF. As DNA, the CDR3 is TGCAGCGCCGAGGGGACGGGTTACACAGATACGCAGTATTTT.

The J gene is TRBJ2-1, the V gene TRBV5-4, with 10 bases fitting TRBD2. The CDR3 has 18 residues. The germline V gene has CDR1 SGHNT and CDR2 YYREEE (reference sequence). V lost 3 bases and J lost 9; bases outside the gene matches: 18. The CDR3 bases are TGTGCCAGCAGCTCCGCCGGGACTAGCGTTCCGGCCGGGGCTGAGCAGTTCTTC. Its protein product is CASSSAGTSVPAGAEQFF.